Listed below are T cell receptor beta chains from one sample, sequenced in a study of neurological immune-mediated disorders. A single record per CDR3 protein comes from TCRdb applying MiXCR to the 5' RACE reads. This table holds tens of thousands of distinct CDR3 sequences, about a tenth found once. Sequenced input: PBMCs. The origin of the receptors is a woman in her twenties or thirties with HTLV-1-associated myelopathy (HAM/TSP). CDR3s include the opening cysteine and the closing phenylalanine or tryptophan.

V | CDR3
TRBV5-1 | CASSPRSQQEKLFF
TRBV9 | CASSARDSRNTIYF
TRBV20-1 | CSARGWTVQETQYF
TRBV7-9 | CASSSLNQLGNEQFF
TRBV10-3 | CAISEEVINTQYF
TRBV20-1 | CSARPDRAQETQYF
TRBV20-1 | CSARQGLAGDEQFF
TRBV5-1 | CASSTRQVYNEQLF
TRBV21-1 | CASHRGIHEQYF
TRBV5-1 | CASSLFGDRTDTQYF
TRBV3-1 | CASSQVSASQYF
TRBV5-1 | CASSAGGIRRATNEKLFF
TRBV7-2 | CASCLSGGQPQHF
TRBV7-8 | CASSVGGLQGRNTEAFF
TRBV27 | CASSLSPGTGGWDTQYF
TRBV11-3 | CASSLWGQGLDEQFF
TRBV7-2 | CASSLGSGRSYEQYF
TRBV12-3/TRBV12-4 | CASSLADANQPQHF
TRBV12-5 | CASGEVFRTDTQYF
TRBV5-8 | CASSFGTQTRTAHQQFF
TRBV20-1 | CSVPELNTEAFF
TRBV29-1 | CSVAGGLALSYEQYF
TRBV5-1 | CASRRITDTQYF
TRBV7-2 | CASSLAAGVGHEQYF
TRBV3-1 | CASSPRDRIISNYGYTF
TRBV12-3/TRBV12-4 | CASSRQSSYEQYF
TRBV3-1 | CASSQGPGRAYEQYF
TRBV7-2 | CASSLTGTGTDTQYF
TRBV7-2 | CASSLFQISNYGYTF
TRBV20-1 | CSARGGGSGNQPQHF
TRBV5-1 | CASSLAGTNTEAFF
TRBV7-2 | CASSLGSAGNTGELFF
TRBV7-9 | CASSPEAGQGSGANVLTF
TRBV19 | CASSQVLGGGSGANVLTF
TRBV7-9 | CASSPPLGRSSRGYTF
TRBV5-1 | CASRRAGQTYNEQFF
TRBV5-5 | CASSLDGGRGDTQYF
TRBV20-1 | CSARHTRPGRSEAFF
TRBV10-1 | CASSRDRAKNTGELFF